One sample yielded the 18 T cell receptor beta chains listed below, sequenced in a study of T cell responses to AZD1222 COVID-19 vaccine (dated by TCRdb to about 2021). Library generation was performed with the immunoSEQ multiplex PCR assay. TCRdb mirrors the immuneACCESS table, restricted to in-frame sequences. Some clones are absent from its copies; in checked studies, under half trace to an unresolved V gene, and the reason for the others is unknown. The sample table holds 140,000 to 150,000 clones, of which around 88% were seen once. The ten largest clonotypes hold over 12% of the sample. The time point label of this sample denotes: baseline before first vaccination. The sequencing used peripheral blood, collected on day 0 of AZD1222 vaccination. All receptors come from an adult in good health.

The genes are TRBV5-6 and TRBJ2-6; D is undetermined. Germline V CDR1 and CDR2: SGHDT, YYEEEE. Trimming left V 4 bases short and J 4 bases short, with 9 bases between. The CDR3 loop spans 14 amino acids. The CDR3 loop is CASSPMSGANVLTF. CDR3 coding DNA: TGTGCCAGCAGCCCCATGTCGGGGGCCAACGTCCTGACTTTC.

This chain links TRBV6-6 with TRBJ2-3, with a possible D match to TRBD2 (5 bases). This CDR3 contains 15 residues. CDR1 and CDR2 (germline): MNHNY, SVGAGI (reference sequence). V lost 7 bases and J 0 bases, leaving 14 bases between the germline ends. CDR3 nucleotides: TGTGCCAGCAAACTACTAGGAACCAGCACAGATACGCAGTATTTT. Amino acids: CASKLLGTSTDTQYF.

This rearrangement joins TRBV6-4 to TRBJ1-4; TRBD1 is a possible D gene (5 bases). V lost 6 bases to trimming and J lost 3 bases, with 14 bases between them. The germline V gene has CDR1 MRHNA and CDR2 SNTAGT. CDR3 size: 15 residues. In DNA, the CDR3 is TGTGCCAGCAGACCCGACGGGGACCCTAATGAAAAACTGTTTTTT. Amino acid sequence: CASRPDGDPNEKLFF.

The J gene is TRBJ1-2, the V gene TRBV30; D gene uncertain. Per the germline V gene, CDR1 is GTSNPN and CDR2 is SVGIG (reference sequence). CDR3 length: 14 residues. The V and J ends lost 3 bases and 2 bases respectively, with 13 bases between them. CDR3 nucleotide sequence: TGTGCCTGGAGCGAGGCGACCCCAAACTATGGCTACACCTTC. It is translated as CAWSEATPNYGYTF.

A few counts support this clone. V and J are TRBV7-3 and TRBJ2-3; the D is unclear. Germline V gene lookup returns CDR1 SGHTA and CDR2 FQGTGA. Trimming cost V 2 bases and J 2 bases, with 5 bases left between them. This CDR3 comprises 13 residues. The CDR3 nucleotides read TGTGCCAGCAGCTTAGGCACCACAGATACGCAGTATTTT. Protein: CASSLGTTDTQYF.

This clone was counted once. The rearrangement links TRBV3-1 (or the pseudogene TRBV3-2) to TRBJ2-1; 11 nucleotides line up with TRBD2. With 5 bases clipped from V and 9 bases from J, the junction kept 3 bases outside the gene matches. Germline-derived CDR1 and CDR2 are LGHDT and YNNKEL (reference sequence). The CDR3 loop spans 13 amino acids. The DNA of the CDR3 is TGTGCCAGCAGCAGACTAGCGGGGAGTGAGCAGTTCTTC. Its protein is CASSRLAGSEQFF.

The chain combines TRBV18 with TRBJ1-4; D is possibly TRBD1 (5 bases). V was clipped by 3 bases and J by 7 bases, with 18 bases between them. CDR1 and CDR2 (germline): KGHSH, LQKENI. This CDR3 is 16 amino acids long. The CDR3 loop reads CASSPGGGPSGEKLFF. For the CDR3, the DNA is TGTGCCAGCTCACCGGGTGGGGGACCAAGCGGTGAAAAACTGTTTTTT.

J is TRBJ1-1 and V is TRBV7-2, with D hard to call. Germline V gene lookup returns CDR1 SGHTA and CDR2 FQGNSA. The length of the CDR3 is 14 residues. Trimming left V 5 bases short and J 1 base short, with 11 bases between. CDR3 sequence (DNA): TGTGCCAGCAGCCCGGTGGCAGGGAACACTGAAGCTTTCTTT. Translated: CASSPVAGNTEAFF.

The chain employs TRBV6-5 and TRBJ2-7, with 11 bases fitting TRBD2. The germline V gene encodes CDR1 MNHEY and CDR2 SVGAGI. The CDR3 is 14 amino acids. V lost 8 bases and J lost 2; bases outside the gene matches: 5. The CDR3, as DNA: TGTGCCAGCCAAGATAGCGGGGGGGCCTACGAGCAGTACTTC. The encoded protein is CASQDSGGAYEQYF.

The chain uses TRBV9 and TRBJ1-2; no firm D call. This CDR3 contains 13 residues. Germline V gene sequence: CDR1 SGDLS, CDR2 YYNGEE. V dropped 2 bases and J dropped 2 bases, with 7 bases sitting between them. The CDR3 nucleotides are TGTGCCAGCAGCGTGAGAAGCAACTATGGCTACACCTTC. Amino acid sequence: CASSVRSNYGYTF.

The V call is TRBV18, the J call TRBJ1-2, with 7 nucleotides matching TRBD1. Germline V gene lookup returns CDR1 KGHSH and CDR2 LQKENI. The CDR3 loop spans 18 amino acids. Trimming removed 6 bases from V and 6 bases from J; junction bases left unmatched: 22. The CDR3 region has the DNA TGTGCCAGCTCGGCTACTACGGGACAGAGGTATTCCACGAATGGCTACACCTTC. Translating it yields CASSATTGQRYSTNGYTF.

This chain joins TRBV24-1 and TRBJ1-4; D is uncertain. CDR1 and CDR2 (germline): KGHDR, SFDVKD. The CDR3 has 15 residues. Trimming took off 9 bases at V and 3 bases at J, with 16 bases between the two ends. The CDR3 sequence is CATSLPGQPNEKLFF. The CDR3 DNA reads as TGTGCCACCTCTCTCCCAGGCCAGCCTAATGAAAAACTGTTTTTT.

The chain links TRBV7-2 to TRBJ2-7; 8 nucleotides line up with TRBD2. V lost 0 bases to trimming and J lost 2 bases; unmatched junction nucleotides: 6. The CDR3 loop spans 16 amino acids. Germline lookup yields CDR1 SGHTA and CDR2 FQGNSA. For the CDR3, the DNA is TGTGCCAGCAGCTTAGCGGGGCGGGGGGCCCCCTACGAGCAGTACTTC. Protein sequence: CASSLAGRGAPYEQYF.

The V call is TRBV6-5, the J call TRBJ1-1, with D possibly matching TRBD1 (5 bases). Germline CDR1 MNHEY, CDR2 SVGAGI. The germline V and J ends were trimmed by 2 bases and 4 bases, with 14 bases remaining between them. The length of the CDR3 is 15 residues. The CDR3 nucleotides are TGTGCCAGCAGTTACAGTCCGGGGCTGAGCACTGAAGCTTTCTTT. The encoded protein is CASSYSPGLSTEAFF.

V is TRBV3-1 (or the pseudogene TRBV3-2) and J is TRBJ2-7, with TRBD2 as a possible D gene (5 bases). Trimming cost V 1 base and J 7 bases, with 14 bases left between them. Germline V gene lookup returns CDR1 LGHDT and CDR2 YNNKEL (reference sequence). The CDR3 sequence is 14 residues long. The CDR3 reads CASSQGPPGSEQYF. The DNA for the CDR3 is TGTGCCAGCAGCCAAGGCCCTCCGGGGAGTGAGCAGTACTTC.

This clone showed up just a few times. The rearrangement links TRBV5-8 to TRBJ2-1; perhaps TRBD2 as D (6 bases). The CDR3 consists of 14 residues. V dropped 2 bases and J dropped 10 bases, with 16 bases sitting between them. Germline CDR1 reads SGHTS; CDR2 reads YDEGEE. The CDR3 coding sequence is TGTGCCAGCAGCTTAGCCGGGAGTTCGGGGGAGCAGTTCTTC. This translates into CASSLAGSSGEQFF.

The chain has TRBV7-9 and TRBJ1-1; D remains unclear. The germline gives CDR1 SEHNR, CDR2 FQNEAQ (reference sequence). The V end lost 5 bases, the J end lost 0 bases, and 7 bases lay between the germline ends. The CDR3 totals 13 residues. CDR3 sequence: CASSGILNTEAFF. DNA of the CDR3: TGTGCCAGCAGCGGAATTTTGAACACTGAAGCTTTCTTT.

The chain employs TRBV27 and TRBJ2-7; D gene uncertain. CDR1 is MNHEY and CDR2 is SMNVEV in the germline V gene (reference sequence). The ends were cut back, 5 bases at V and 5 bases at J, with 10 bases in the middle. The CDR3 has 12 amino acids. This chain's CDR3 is CASSIWGNEQYF. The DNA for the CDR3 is TGTGCCAGCAGTATCTGGGGAAACGAGCAGTACTTC.